This T cell receptor beta chain came from a study of technical replicates of blood from a handful of donors. Data came from immunoSEQ multiplex PCR; TCRdb stores just in-frame clones and leaves some out. The sample records 50,000 to 80,000 clones, roughly 90% being singletons. This clone was counted only a few times. CDR1 and CDR2 (germline): SGHAT, FQNNGV. The CDR3 sequence is 18 residues long. Trimming took 2 bases from V and 5 from J, leaving 21 bases between them. Sequencing was carried out using PBMCs. The gene calls are TRBV11-2 and TRBJ2-2, with D perhaps TRBD2 (6 bases). The receptor comes from a human donor in good health. Some clones in this sample may be carry-over from other donors' samples. CDR3: CASSLKFWRADRTGELFF. Here the CDR3 DNA reads TGTGCCAGCAGCTTAAAATTCTGGAGGGCCGATAGGACCGGGGAGCTGTTTTTT.